This TCR beta chain was documented in a study of blood T cell repertoires in COVID-19. Turning to the study itself: Researchers got acute and convalescent COVID-19 samples from the United States, Italy and Spain.

In the authors' methods: Counts of nucleated cells, estimated from reference gene primer amplification, were obtained. The repertoire was sequenced with immunoSEQ multiplex PCR; TCRdb's copy has only in-frame clones and lacks some. V, J and clone size are those of that table, while D and trimming were read from the DNA. The sample yields under 250,000 clones, around 82% seen once. This CDR3 has 13 amino acids. V was trimmed by 5 bases and J by 9 bases, leaving 17 bases between them. Sequencing was carried out using peripheral blood. The rearrangement uses TRBV12-3 or TRBV12-4 and TRBJ2-7; D is perhaps TRBD2 (5 bases). This clonotype was obtained from a woman between 70 and 85 years old with acute or convalescent COVID-19. CDR3 sequence: CASSREAWSTQYF. DNA of the CDR3: TGTGCCAGCAGTCGGGAAGCTTGGTCGACGCAGTACTTC.